One sample yielded the 29 T cell receptor beta chains listed below, sequenced in a study of cytomegalovirus exposure and HLA in healthy donors (dated by TCRdb to the late 2010s). Library prep was done by the immunoSEQ multiplex PCR assay. For the multiplex PCR, a mixture combining 60 forward primers for TCR Vbeta segments and 13 reverse primers for TCR Jbeta segments was used. TCRdb limited this immuneACCESS table to in-frame rearrangements with V and J called. A share of clones is missing; checked studies link under half to unresolved V genes, and the rest is unexplained. The sample table lists some 64,000 clones, roughly nine tenths of them with a count of one. More than 1.3% of the sample belongs to the ten largest clones. Material: PBMCs. These receptors originate from a man younger than 40 in good health and CMV-seropositive.

J is TRBJ1-3 and V is TRBV27, with 10 bases lining up with TRBD1. The CDR3 runs 18 residues. CDR1 and CDR2 from the germline V gene are MNHEY and SMNVEV (reference sequence). Losses at the gene ends were 0 bases for V and 5 bases for J; bases not matched to a gene: 10. This chain's CDR3 is CASSLSPPTGGFRNTIYF. The CDR3 region has the DNA TGTGCCAGCAGTTTATCCCCACCGACAGGGGGCTTTAGAAACACCATATATTTT.

The chain has TRBV6-5 and TRBJ1-2; 8 bases align to TRBD1. This CDR3 has 15 residues. CDR1 and CDR2 from the germline V gene are MNHEY and SVGAGI. Unmatched junction bases numbered 10, after V lost 7 bases and J lost 3 bases. The DNA of the CDR3 is TGTGCCAGCACCCGAGGGGGACAGGATTACTATGGCTACACCTTC. Protein: CASTRGGQDYYGYTF.

This rearrangement joins TRBV5-1 to TRBJ2-3; D possibly corresponds to TRBD2 (5 bases). The CDR3 is made up of 15 amino acids. V dropped 2 bases and J dropped 0 bases, with 10 bases sitting between them. The germline V gene has CDR1 SGHRS and CDR2 YFSETQ. DNA for the CDR3: TGCGCCAGCAGCTTCGGCGCGGGTAGCACAGATACGCAGTATTTT. This gives the protein CASSFGAGSTDTQYF.

In regard to this clone: One junction end disagrees with the germline gene, perhaps due to a read error. The chain carries TRBV7-7 and TRBJ2-3; TRBD1 matches at 9 bases. The CDR3 runs to 15 residues. Germline V lookup: CDR1 SSHAT, CDR2 FNYEAQ (reference sequence). The CDR3 DNA reads TGTGCTAGCAGCCCGGACAGGGGCCTCACAGATACGCAGTATTTT. This gives the protein CASSPDRGLTDTQYF.

This chain links TRBV30 with TRBJ1-2; D possibly corresponds to TRBD1 (5 bases). The V gene lost 0 bases and the J gene lost 0 bases, with 11 bases spanning the gap. This CDR3 region has 15 residues. CDR1 is GTSNPN, CDR2 SVGIG, per germline (reference sequence). In DNA, the CDR3 is TGTGCCTGGAGTGTAAGACAGAAATCTAACTATGGCTACACCTTC. It is translated as CAWSVRQKSNYGYTF.

The chain combines TRBV19 with TRBJ1-5; D may be TRBD1 (6 bases). The CDR3 spans 12 residues. Per the germline V gene, CDR1 is LNHDA and CDR2 is SQIVND (reference sequence). The V end lost 5 bases, the J end lost 6 bases, and 8 bases lay between the germline ends. The CDR3 DNA reads TGTGCCAGTAGTGTCAGGGGTCAGCCCCAGCATTTT. Translating gives CASSVRGQPQHF.

This chain connects TRBV21-1 to TRBJ2-3; TRBD2 is the table's D call, not checked against the DNA. TRBV21-1 constitutes a pseudogene. The CDR3 has 16 amino acids. The CDR3: CASSMKGGRAGDTQYF. CDR3 bases: TGTGCCAGCAGCATGAAGGGCGGGAGGGCCGGAGATACGCAGTATTTT.

V and J are TRBV29-1 and TRBJ2-3, with D tentatively TRBD2 (5 bases). This CDR3 is 14 amino acids long. Trimming removed 6 bases at V and 1 base at J, with 14 bases between. Germline CDR1 SQVTM, CDR2 ANQGSEA. CDR3 DNA sequence: TGCAGCGTCTTGTACGGGGTTGGCACAGATACGCAGTATTTT. Amino acids: CSVLYGVGTDTQYF.

This chain uses TRBV5-8 with TRBJ1-4, with TRBD1 as a possible D gene (5 bases). Trimming stripped 4 bases from V and 8 bases from J, with 15 bases between. The germline V gene has CDR1 SGHTS and CDR2 YDEGEE. CDR3 size: 14 residues. The CDR3: CASSADSLGEKLFF. CDR3 nucleotide sequence: TGTGCCAGCAGCGCTGACAGTTTAGGAGAAAAACTGTTTTTT. The variable domain in full, completed from reference TRBV5-8 and TRBJ1-4, reads EAGVTQSPTHLIKTRGQQATLRCSPISGHTSVYWYQQALGLGLQFLLWYDEGEERNRGNFPPRFSGRQFPNYSSELNVNALELEDSALYLCASSADSLGEKLFFGSGTQLSVL.

This clone was seen a handful of times. This chain joins TRBV6-1 and TRBJ1-1; D perhaps matches TRBD1 (5 bases). The CDR3 extends over 16 amino acids. Trimming removed 8 bases at V and 0 bases at J, with 19 bases between. The V gene's germline CDR1 is MNHNS and CDR2 SASEGT. The CDR3 here is CASRGPGRTMNTEAFF. CDR3 nucleotides: TGTGCCAGCCGTGGGCCGGGACGGACTATGAACACTGAAGCTTTCTTT.

The V gene is TRBV6-4, the J gene TRBJ2-7; 8 bases map to TRBD2. V gave up 2 bases and J gave up 5 bases; unmatched junction bases: 14. Per germline, CDR1 MRHNA and CDR2 SNTAGT. CDR3 length: 17 amino acids. CDR3: CASSDLVKAGVGHEQYF. In DNA form, the CDR3 reads TGTGCCAGCAGTGACCTTGTAAAAGCGGGAGTCGGCCACGAGCAGTACTTC.

The chain uses TRBV2 and TRBJ2-7; tentatively, D is TRBD1 (6 bases). Trimming cost V 6 bases and J 10 bases, with 25 bases left between them. The germline gives CDR1 SNHLY, CDR2 FYNNEI. This CDR3 has 15 residues. The CDR3 DNA is TGTGCCAGCAGCAAAAACAGGGTGAACCAGGATATACAGTACTTC. Residues: CASSKNRVNQDIQYF.

This clone was seen a few times. The chain carries TRBV7-9 and TRBJ1-3, with TRBD1 identical over 8 bases. The CDR3 runs to 17 residues. After removal of 6 bases from V and 0 bases from J, the junction contained 10 bases not matched to a gene. Germline V CDR1 and CDR2: SEHNR, FQNEAQ (reference sequence). In DNA form, the CDR3 reads TGTGCCAGCAGTTTTACCGGGACAGGACTCTCTGGAAACACCATATATTTT. This translates into CASSFTGTGLSGNTIYF. Full variable domain (outside the CDR3, taken from reference TRBV7-9 and TRBJ1-3): DTGVSQNPRHKITKRGQNVTFRCDPISEHNRLYWYRQTLGQGPEFLTYFQNEAQLEKSRLLSDRFSAERPKGSFSTLEIQRTEQGDSAMYLCASSFTGTGLSGNTIYFGEGSWLTVV.

The genes are TRBV29-1 and TRBJ2-3, with D possibly matching TRBD1 (5 bases). Trimming removed 3 bases from V and 4 bases from J, with 14 bases in between. Germline V gives CDR1 SQVTM, CDR2 ANQGSEA. The CDR3 covers 14 residues. For the CDR3, the DNA is TGCAGCGTTGACGAAGGGGCAGAGTCAGATACGCAGTATTTT. This encodes CSVDEGAESDTQYF.

This clone showed up just a few times. The rearrangement uses TRBV11-1 and TRBJ1-1, with D unclear. CDR3 size: 13 residues. Germline loops: CDR1 SGHAT, CDR2 FQDESV (reference sequence). Trimming shortened V by 1 base and J by 1 base, and 4 bases separated the two germline ends. Here the CDR3 DNA reads TGTGCCAGCAGCTTAGTCAGGAACACTGAAGCTTTCTTT. Translated: CASSLVRNTEAFF.

This sequence joins TRBV19 and TRBJ2-1; D possibly corresponds to TRBD1 (6 bases). V shed 7 bases and J shed 0 bases, with 13 bases lying between them. This CDR3 contains 15 residues. From germline, CDR1 is LNHDA and CDR2 SQIVND (reference sequence). The CDR3 coding sequence is TGTGCCAGTACCTTGGACAGTAGCTCCTACAATGAGCAGTTCTTC. Protein: CASTLDSSSYNEQFF.

This clone appeared a few times. The V gene is TRBV10-3, the J gene TRBJ2-1, with D possibly TRBD2 on 6 matching bases. CDR3 length equals 19 residues. From germline, CDR1 is ENHRY and CDR2 SYGVKD. Trimming pared 3 bases from V and 3 bases from J, leaving 24 bases between. In nucleotides, the CDR3 is TGTGCCATCAGTGATATAGTAGGAGTGAGGTGGGAGGACTACAATGAGCAGTTCTTC. Residues: CAISDIVGVRWEDYNEQFF.

This rearrangement joins TRBV5-1 to TRBJ2-5, with 11 bases identical to TRBD2. CDR3 length: 15 amino acids. The V gene's germline CDR1 is SGHRS and CDR2 YFSETQ. V was pared by 4 bases and J by 5 bases, with 7 bases of the junction left unmatched. For the CDR3, the DNA is TGCGCCAGCAGCACGGGACTAGCGGAGGGGGAGACCCAGTACTTC. Its translation: CASSTGLAEGETQYF. Variable domain in full (rest from reference TRBV5-1 and TRBJ2-5): KAGVTQTPRYLIKTRGQQVTLSCSPISGHRSVSWYQQTPGQGLQFLFEYFSETQRNKGNFPGRFSGRQFSNSRSEMNVSTLELGDSALYLCASSTGLAEGETQYFGPGTRLLVL.

This chain links TRBV30 with TRBJ1-3; TRBD1 agrees at 7 bases. In germline, CDR1 is GTSNPN, CDR2 SVGIG (reference sequence). The CDR3 is 15 residues long. The ends lost 6 bases at V and 1 base at J; junction bases unmatched: 9. CDR3 bases: TGTGCCTGTAGGTCGGCCAGGGGGTCTGGAAACACCATATATTTT. It codes for CACRSARGSGNTIYF.

This clone is judged medium-sized (0.01 to 0.1%). The chain has TRBV19 and TRBJ2-5; D remains unclear. This CDR3 has 14 amino acids. The ends were cut back, 0 bases at V and 3 bases at J, with 8 bases in the middle. The germline V gene has CDR1 LNHDA and CDR2 SQIVND (reference sequence). CDR3 region: CASSIDSNEETQYF. CDR3 in DNA: TGTGCCAGTAGTATAGACAGTAACGAAGAGACCCAGTACTTC.

The chain employs TRBV4-3 and TRBJ2-1, with D possibly TRBD1 on 5 matching bases. Deletions cut 0 bases from V and 6 bases from J, with 9 bases between. CDR1 and CDR2 (germline): LGHNA, YSLEER. This CDR3 is built from 14 residues. CDR3 residues: CASSQEQDGNEQFF. In nucleotides, the CDR3 is TGCGCCAGCAGCCAAGAACAGGATGGCAATGAGCAGTTCTTC.

The chain is built from TRBV29-1 and TRBJ2-3, with 8 bases fitting TRBD2. J gave up 1 base and V 3 bases, and 6 bases lay outside the gene matches. This CDR3 is built from 15 residues. Germline-derived CDR1 and CDR2 are SQVTM and ANQGSEA. The CDR3 region has the DNA TGCAGCGTTGACGCGACTAGCGTGCGCACAGATACGCAGTATTTT. This encodes CSVDATSVRTDTQYF.

The V and J genes are TRBV5-1 and TRBJ2-1; possibly TRBD1 for D (6 bases). This CDR3 region has 16 residues. Germline CDR1 and CDR2: SGHRS and YFSETQ. V dropped 4 bases and J dropped 12 bases, with 26 bases sitting between them. CDR3 DNA: TGCGCCAGCAGCCGACAGGACAGCAGGCGCTTTGGTGGGCAGTTCTTC. It codes for CASSRQDSRRFGGQFF. Using reference TRBV5-1 and TRBJ2-1 for the parts outside the CDR3, the full variable domain is KAGVTQTPRYLIKTRGQQVTLSCSPISGHRSVSWYQQTPGQGLQFLFEYFSETQRNKGNFPGRFSGRQFSNSRSEMNVSTLELGDSALYLCASSRQDSRRFGGQFFGPGTRLTVL.

The sample holds one count of this clone. This chain joins TRBV28 and TRBJ2-7; 12 bases are shared with TRBD1. The V and J ends lost 8 bases and 6 bases, in that order; junction bases with no gene match: 8. Germline V lookup: CDR1 MDHEN, CDR2 SYDVKM. This CDR3 is built from 14 residues. The CDR3 region is CASVQGTGGREQYF. The CDR3 DNA reads as TGTGCCAGCGTTCAAGGGACAGGGGGCCGCGAGCAGTACTTC.

This rearrangement joins TRBV2 to TRBJ1-1; D might be TRBD1 (5 bases). The length of the CDR3 is 15 residues. The ends were cut back, 4 bases at V and 5 bases at J, with 17 bases in the middle. Per the germline V gene, CDR1 is SNHLY and CDR2 is FYNNEI. The DNA of the CDR3 is TGTGCCAGCAGTGGGGGGGAAGGGGCAGGAACTGAAGCTTTCTTT. Its translation: CASSGGEGAGTEAFF.

A single count supports this clone. The gene calls are TRBV2 and TRBJ2-1; TRBD2 aligns across 9 bases. Germline trimming cut 4 bases from V and 7 bases from J; bases unmatched to any gene: 8. Per germline, CDR1 SNHLY and CDR2 FYNNEI. The CDR3 covers 15 residues. CDR3 bases: TGTGCCAGCAGTGGGGCGGGAGGGAATGGAAATGAGCAGTTCTTC. Amino acids: CASSGAGGNGNEQFF.

Written as DNA, the CDR3 is TGTGCCAGCTCACTCGGGACTAGCACAGATACGCAGTATTTT. Its protein product is CASSLGTSTDTQYF. This chain links TRBV18 with TRBJ2-3, with D perhaps matching TRBD2 (6 bases). This CDR3 is built from 14 residues. Per germline, CDR1 KGHSH and CDR2 LQKENI. V was trimmed by 4 bases and J by 0 bases, leaving 8 bases between them.

The J gene is TRBJ1-1, the V gene TRBV19, with 8 bases that match TRBD1. The CDR3 has 15 amino acids. V shed 10 bases, J shed 1 base, and the junction held 11 bases outside the gene matches. Germline CDR1 is LNHDA and CDR2 is SQIVND (reference sequence). CDR3: CATDPGGSANTEAFF. The CDR3 nucleotides are TGTGCCACCGATCCAGGGGGCAGTGCGAACACTGAAGCTTTCTTT.

This chain connects TRBV5-1 to TRBJ1-4, with a tentative D call TRBD1 (6 bases). This CDR3 comprises 14 residues. Trimming stripped 0 bases from V and 5 bases from J, with 8 bases between. Per the germline V gene, CDR1 is SGHRS and CDR2 is YFSETQ. CDR3 residues: CASSLDRANEKLFF. Here the CDR3 DNA reads TGCGCCAGCAGCTTGGACAGGGCGAATGAAAAACTGTTTTTT.